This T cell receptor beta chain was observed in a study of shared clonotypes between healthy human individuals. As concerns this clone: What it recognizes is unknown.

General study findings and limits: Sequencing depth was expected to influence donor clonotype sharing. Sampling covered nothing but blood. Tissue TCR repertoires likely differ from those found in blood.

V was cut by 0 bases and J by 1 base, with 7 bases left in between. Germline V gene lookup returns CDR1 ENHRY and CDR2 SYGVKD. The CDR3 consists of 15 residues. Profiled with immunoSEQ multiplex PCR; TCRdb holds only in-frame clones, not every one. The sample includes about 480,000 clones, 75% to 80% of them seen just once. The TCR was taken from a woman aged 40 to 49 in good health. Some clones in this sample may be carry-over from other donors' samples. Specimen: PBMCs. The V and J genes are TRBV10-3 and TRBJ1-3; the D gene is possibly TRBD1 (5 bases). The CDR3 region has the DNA TGTGCCATCAGTGAGTCTAGGGGATCTGGAAACACCATATATTTT. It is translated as CAISESRGSGNTIYF.